Each of the 30 T cell receptor beta chains below was sequenced from the same sample in a study of lymphopenia after photon versus proton radiotherapy. Measured with immunoSEQ multiplex PCR; TCRdb has only the in-frame clones, and not every one. Of about 39,000 clones in the sample, approximately 90% were seen once. This specimen was peripheral blood, taken from a patient treated with photon-based radiotherapy. Receptors were obtained from a man between 60 and 75 years old with cholangiocarcinoma.

V is TRBV28 and J is TRBJ1-2; TRBD1 aligns across 10 bases. The J segment lost 3 bases and the V segment lost 6 bases, leaving 7 bases of the junction unmatched. Per the germline V gene, CDR1 is MDHEN and CDR2 is SYDVKM. CDR3 length equals 15 residues. This CDR3 reads CASRGTGEFDYGYTF. The CDR3 nucleotides are TGTGCCAGCAGAGGGACAGGGGAATTTGACTATGGCTACACCTTC.

J is TRBJ1-1 and V is TRBV2; unclear D gene. The germline V and J ends were trimmed by 4 bases and 1 base, with 4 bases remaining between them. The V gene's germline CDR1 is SNHLY and CDR2 FYNNEI. The CDR3 is made up of 12 amino acids. Here the CDR3 reads CASSGWNTEAFF. The CDR3, as DNA: TGTGCCAGCAGTGGATGGAACACTGAAGCTTTCTTT.

The chain's CDR3 is CASSVDINYEQYF. The CDR3 coding sequence is TGTGCCAGCAGCGTCGACATTAACTACGAGCAGTACTTC. This chain joins TRBV7-7 and TRBJ2-7; D gene unclear. With 5 bases removed from V and 3 bases from J, the gap between germline ends came to 11 bases. The CDR3 length is 13 residues. Germline loops: CDR1 SSHAT, CDR2 FNYEAQ (reference sequence).

The rearrangement uses TRBV18 and TRBJ2-7; 7 bases align to TRBD1. Germline trimming cut 2 bases from V and 5 bases from J; bases unmatched to any gene: 6. CDR3 size: 14 residues. Germline V lookup: CDR1 KGHSH, CDR2 LQKENI. CDR3 sequence reads: CASSPSETGHEQYF. CDR3 sequence (DNA): TGTGCCAGCTCACCATCCGAGACAGGGCACGAGCAGTACTTC.

This sequence joins TRBV27 and TRBJ2-7; no clear D. Germline loops: CDR1 MNHEY, CDR2 SMNVEV (reference sequence). The V end lost 0 bases, the J end lost 7 bases, and 10 bases lay between the germline ends. The CDR3 contains 13 residues. In DNA form, the CDR3 reads TGTGCCAGCAGTTTATCCCATCCTAGTGAGCAGTACTTC. Its protein is CASSLSHPSEQYF.

The chain joins TRBV13 to TRBJ1-1; D gene ambiguous. V was trimmed by 5 bases and J by 1 base, leaving 8 bases between them. The germline V gene encodes CDR1 PRHDT and CDR2 FYEKMQ (reference sequence). The CDR3 covers 13 residues. The CDR3 sequence is CASSQESNTEAFF. CDR3 DNA: TGTGCCAGCAGCCAAGAGTCGAACACTGAAGCTTTCTTT.

J is TRBJ2-3 and V is TRBV7-9, with 11 positions matching TRBD2. V was clipped by 4 bases and J by 2 bases; unmatched bases: 11. The CDR3 consists of 18 residues. Germline loops: CDR1 SEHNR, CDR2 FQNEAQ (reference sequence). Written as DNA, the CDR3 is TGTGCCAGCAGCTCTTTCCCCATAGCGGGAGGGCCCACAGATACGCAGTATTTT. As protein: CASSSFPIAGGPTDTQYF. Drawing the rest from reference TRBV7-9 and TRBJ2-3, the complete variable domain is DTGVSQNPRHKITKRGQNVTFRCDPISEHNRLYWYRQTLGQGPEFLTYFQNEAQLEKSRLLSDRFSAERPKGSFSTLEIQRTEQGDSAMYLCASSSFPIAGGPTDTQYFGPGTRLTVL.

This chain uses TRBV14 with TRBJ1-1; 10 bases line up with TRBD1. The V and J ends lost 4 bases and 10 bases, in that order; junction bases with no gene match: 9. The CDR3 consists of 14 residues. Germline V gene data show CDR1 as SGHDN and CDR2 as FVKESK. DNA for the CDR3: TGTGCCAGCAGCCTCGCTTGGGACAGGGGTTCAGCTTTCTTT. Amino acid sequence: CASSLAWDRGSAFF. The full variable domain, in which reference TRBV14 and TRBJ1-1 provide the parts outside the CDR3, is EAGVTQFPSHSVIEKGQTVTLRCDPISGHDNLYWYRRVMGKEIKFLLHFVKESKQDESGMPNNRFLAERTGGTYSTLKVQPAELEDSGVYFCASSLAWDRGSAFFGQGTRLTVV.

J is TRBJ2-7 and V is TRBV25-1, with D maybe TRBD1 (5 bases). This CDR3 comprises 14 residues. V shed 4 bases and J shed 3 bases, with 13 bases lying between them. Germline CDR1 and CDR2: MGHDK and SYGVNS. As DNA, the CDR3 is TGTGCCAGCAGTGGACGGCAGGGATTCTACGAGCAGTACTTC. The encoded protein is CASSGRQGFYEQYF.

The chain employs TRBV5-1 and TRBJ1-3; TRBD1 agrees at 12 bases. The CDR3 spans 15 residues. Germline CDR1 and CDR2: SGHRS and YFSETQ. J lost 2 bases, V lost 5 bases, and 2 bases had no gene match. The CDR3 DNA is TGCGCCAGCAGGGGACAGGGGGCGCCTGGAAACACCATATATTTT. This translates into CASRGQGAPGNTIYF.

The V call is TRBV7-9, the J call TRBJ1-2; perhaps TRBD1 as D (5 bases). Trimming pared 1 base from V and 3 bases from J, leaving 9 bases between. The CDR3 spans 14 residues. Germline lookup yields CDR1 SEHNR and CDR2 FQNEAQ (reference sequence). The CDR3 sequence is CASSLGDGDYGYTF. In DNA, the CDR3 is TGTGCCAGCAGCTTAGGGGACGGAGACTATGGCTACACCTTC.

The gene calls are TRBV28 and TRBJ2-7; 9 nucleotides align to TRBD1. CDR1 and CDR2 from the germline V gene are MDHEN and SYDVKM. V lost 7 bases, J lost 3 bases, and 4 bases stayed unmatched. The CDR3 spans 13 residues. This CDR3 is CASTRTGDYEQYF. The CDR3 nucleotides are TGTGCCAGCACAAGGACAGGGGACTACGAGCAGTACTTC.

CDR3 DNA sequence: TGTGCCAGCAGTGAAGCTGGACAGGGTTGGGATGGCTACACCTTC. Its protein product is CASSEAGQGWDGYTF. The chain combines TRBV6-1 with TRBJ1-2; TRBD1 matches at 8 bases. V lost 0 bases and J lost 6; bases outside the gene matches: 6. Germline assignment: CDR1 MNHNS and CDR2 SASEGT. The CDR3 has 15 amino acids.

The table lists this clone with a count of one. The genes are TRBV5-1 and TRBJ2-7, with 7 positions matching TRBD1. The CDR3 has 17 residues. V lost 4 bases, J lost 2 bases, and 15 bases stayed unmatched. Germline loops: CDR1 SGHRS, CDR2 YFSETQ. This chain's CDR3 is CASSATTRGFPAYEQYF. The CDR3, as DNA: TGCGCCAGCAGCGCTACAACCAGGGGGTTTCCTGCCTACGAGCAGTACTTC.

The rearrangement links TRBV11-2 to TRBJ1-3; D gene ambiguous. V was cut by 5 bases and J by 1 base, with 9 bases left in between. Germline CDR1 reads SGHAT; CDR2 reads FQNNGV. This CDR3 spans 14 amino acids. Here the CDR3 DNA reads TGTGCCAGCAGCCCCTCCGTTTCTGGAAACACCATATATTTT. It yields the protein CASSPSVSGNTIYF.

The rearrangement uses TRBV19 and TRBJ2-1; a weak D match, TRBD2 (5 bases). Germline values: CDR1 LNHDA, CDR2 SQIVND (reference sequence). The germline V and J ends were trimmed by 0 bases and 0 bases, with 9 bases remaining between them. This CDR3 contains 16 residues. This CDR3 is CASSIEGSGSYNEQFF. The CDR3 nucleotides are TGTGCCAGTAGTATAGAGGGAAGCGGCTCCTACAATGAGCAGTTCTTC. Combining the CDR3 with reference TRBV19 and TRBJ2-1 gives the whole variable domain DGGITQSPKYLFRKEGQNVTLSCEQNLNHDAMYWYRQDPGQGLRLIYYSQIVNDFQKGDIAEGYSVSREKKESFPLTVTSAQKNPTAFYLCASSIEGSGSYNEQFFGPGTRLTVL.

The V gene is TRBV7-2, the J gene TRBJ1-1; 7 positions match TRBD1. V dropped 1 base and J dropped 8; count of bases not matched to a gene: 4. Per the germline V gene, CDR1 is SGHTA and CDR2 is FQGNSA. This CDR3 contains 13 residues. CDR3 in amino acids: CASSLGRQGEAFF. Written as DNA, the CDR3 is TGTGCCAGCAGCTTAGGAAGACAGGGAGAAGCTTTCTTT.

V usage is TRBV19 and J usage is TRBJ1-2; TRBD1 agrees at 8 bases. Germline trimming cut 7 bases from V and 3 bases from J; bases unmatched to any gene: 7. The germline CDR1 and CDR2 sequences are LNHDA and SQIVND (reference sequence). The CDR3 covers 14 residues. For the CDR3, the DNA is TGTGCCAGTATAGGACAGGGAGAAGACTATGGCTACACCTTC. It translates to CASIGQGEDYGYTF.

This chain links TRBV29-1 with TRBJ2-7, with unresolved D. This CDR3 spans 12 amino acids. Germline lookup yields CDR1 SQVTM and CDR2 ANQGSEA. The germline V and J ends were trimmed by 5 bases and 4 bases, with 12 bases remaining between them. CDR3 DNA sequence: TGCAGCGTTCTTTTACAGTCATACGAGCAGTACTTC. This codes for CSVLLQSYEQYF.

J is TRBJ1-3 and V is TRBV6-1; no reliable D call. The CDR3 totals 13 residues. The germline V gene encodes CDR1 MNHNS and CDR2 SASEGT. Trimming took off 2 bases at V and 4 bases at J, with 6 bases between the two ends. The CDR3 loop is CASSEYHGNTIYF. The CDR3 DNA is TGTGCCAGCAGTGAATACCACGGAAACACCATATATTTT.

The chain uses TRBV19 and TRBJ1-3; D uncertain. The V and J ends lost 8 bases and 0 bases respectively, with 8 bases between them. Germline V lookup: CDR1 LNHDA, CDR2 SQIVND (reference sequence). The CDR3 consists of 13 residues. CDR3 bases: TGTGCCAGTGGGCCTAACTCTGGAAACACCATATATTTT. The encoded protein is CASGPNSGNTIYF. Full variable domain (missing parts from reference TRBV19 and TRBJ1-3): DGGITQSPKYLFRKEGQNVTLSCEQNLNHDAMYWYRQDPGQGLRLIYYSQIVNDFQKGDIAEGYSVSREKKESFPLTVTSAQKNPTAFYLCASGPNSGNTIYFGEGSWLTVV.

V gene TRBV5-4 combines with J gene TRBJ2-4, with 13 bases aligning to TRBD2. V was clipped by 4 bases and J by 8 bases; unmatched bases: 6. The CDR3 covers 15 residues. The germline V gene encodes CDR1 SGHNT and CDR2 YYREEE (reference sequence). CDR3 sequence: CASSAGTSGTDIQYF. Here the CDR3 DNA reads TGTGCCAGCAGCGCCGGGACTAGCGGGACGGACATTCAGTACTTC.

The V gene is TRBV7-3, the J gene TRBJ2-3, with TRBD1 as a possible D gene (6 bases). Germline assignment: CDR1 SGHTA and CDR2 FQGTGA. CDR3 length: 13 residues. V lost 6 bases and J lost 4, with 11 bases in between. The CDR3 sequence: CASSSAGADTQYF. CDR3 DNA sequence: TGTGCCAGCAGTTCCGCAGGGGCAGATACGCAGTATTTT.

This rearrangement joins TRBV18 to TRBJ2-3; TRBD1 aligns across 7 bases. Germline V gene data show CDR1 as KGHSH and CDR2 as LQKENI. After removal of 2 bases from V and 0 bases from J, the junction contained 5 bases not matched to a gene. This CDR3 region has 16 residues. The CDR3 sequence: CASSPMTGTSTDTQYF. The CDR3 nucleotides are TGTGCCAGCTCACCAATGACAGGGACAAGCACAGATACGCAGTATTTT. Full variable domain (rest looked up from reference TRBV18 and TRBJ2-3): NAGVMQNPRHLVRRRGQEARLRCSPMKGHSHVYWYRQLPEEGLKFMVYLQKENIIDESGMPKERFSAEFPKEGPSILRIQQVVRGDSAAYFCASSPMTGTSTDTQYFGPGTRLTVL.

The chain carries TRBV5-1 and TRBJ2-7; D is tentatively TRBD1 or TRBD2 (5 bases each). This CDR3 spans 15 amino acids. CDR1 SGHRS and CDR2 YFSETQ come from the germline V gene. V lost 3 bases, J lost 2 bases, and 15 bases lay in between. In DNA form, the CDR3 reads TGCGCCAGCAGCTCGACCCGGGACGGACCCTACGAGCAGTACTTC. This translates into CASSSTRDGPYEQYF.

This chain joins TRBV19 and TRBJ1-1, with D possibly being TRBD1 (5 bases). Per the germline V gene, CDR1 is LNHDA and CDR2 is SQIVND (reference sequence). The germline V and J ends were trimmed by 3 bases and 3 bases, with 8 bases remaining between them. The CDR3 covers 13 residues. This CDR3 reads CASSMGVYTEAFF. In DNA form, the CDR3 reads TGTGCCAGTAGTATGGGGGTTTACACTGAAGCTTTCTTT. Drawing the rest from reference TRBV19 and TRBJ1-1, the complete variable domain is DGGITQSPKYLFRKEGQNVTLSCEQNLNHDAMYWYRQDPGQGLRLIYYSQIVNDFQKGDIAEGYSVSREKKESFPLTVTSAQKNPTAFYLCASSMGVYTEAFFGQGTRLTVV.

This chain links TRBV29-1 with TRBJ2-7, with a tentative D call TRBD2 (6 bases). The germline V gene encodes CDR1 SQVTM and CDR2 ANQGSEA. This CDR3 contains 14 residues. Trimming stripped 5 bases from V and 7 bases from J, with 21 bases between. Written as DNA, the CDR3 is TGCAGCGTTCTGACAAGTCGGGGGTCTAGGGAGCAGTACTTC. This encodes CSVLTSRGSREQYF.

This clone was counted only a few times. The chain joins TRBV5-8 to TRBJ1-1; D is undetermined. This CDR3 has 11 residues. The ends were cut back, 5 bases at V and 3 bases at J, with 5 bases in the middle. Germline lookup yields CDR1 SGHTS and CDR2 YDEGEE. CDR3 sequence: CASSLYTEAFF. As DNA, the CDR3 is TGTGCCAGCAGTCTATACACTGAAGCTTTCTTT.

J is TRBJ2-1 and V is TRBV11-2, with 9 bases matching TRBD2. Trimming cost V 3 bases and J 5 bases; bases outside gene matches: 5. Germline V lookup: CDR1 SGHAT, CDR2 FQNNGV. There are 15 residues in the CDR3. DNA of the CDR3: TGTGCCAGCAGCTTGTCACTAGCGGGCCACAATGAGCAGTTCTTC. Encoded protein: CASSLSLAGHNEQFF.

The CDR3 DNA sequence: TGTGCCAGCACCCAAACCGGGACAGGGGGCAAAGATACGCAGTATTTT. It is translated as CASTQTGTGGKDTQYF. This chain joins TRBV25-1 and TRBJ2-3, with TRBD1 identical over 12 bases. CDR1 and CDR2 (germline): MGHDK, SYGVNS. Trimming removed 7 bases from V and 5 bases from J; junction bases left unmatched: 10. The CDR3 has 16 amino acids.